The next 15 T cell receptor beta chains were all read from a single sample in a study of T cells in narcolepsy. Clones were read by immunoSEQ multiplex PCR, and TCRdb kept only the in-frame ones, dropping some. Counted here are about 40,000 clones, about nine tenths occurring once; the ten biggest clones make up 1% to 1.5%. The material sequenced was CD45RA- memory CD4+ T cells from PBMCs. Source of these receptors: a human donor with narcolepsy.

The J gene is TRBJ2-5, the V gene TRBV29-1; the match to TRBD1 covers 8 bases. The ends lost 7 bases at V and 1 base at J; junction bases unmatched: 8. The CDR3 spans 14 residues. Per the germline V gene, CDR1 is SQVTM and CDR2 is ANQGSEA. The CDR3 sequence is CSAGGQGSQETQYF. The CDR3 nucleotides are TGCAGCGCTGGCGGACAGGGAAGCCAAGAGACCCAGTACTTC.

The CDR3 sequence: CASSQLDRLEAFF. Written as DNA, the CDR3 is TGCGCCAGCAGCCAGTTAGACCGGCTTGAAGCTTTCTTT. This sequence joins TRBV4-1 and TRBJ1-1; unclear D gene. V gave up 3 bases and J gave up 7 bases, with 12 bases separating them. The length of the CDR3 is 13 residues. Germline CDR1 and CDR2: MGHRA and YSYEKL.

The V gene is TRBV11-2, the J gene TRBJ1-2; D call uncertain. The CDR3 has 12 amino acids. In germline, CDR1 is SGHAT, CDR2 FQNNGV. Trimming pared 2 bases from V and 4 bases from J, leaving 5 bases between. CDR3 sequence reads: CASSLWRYGYTF. CDR3 sequence (DNA): TGTGCCAGCAGCTTATGGCGCTATGGCTACACCTTC.

The rearrangement joins TRBV19 to TRBJ1-1; D uncertain. In germline, CDR1 is LNHDA, CDR2 SQIVND (reference sequence). The V and J ends lost 5 bases and 4 bases respectively, with 17 bases between them. This CDR3 spans 15 amino acids. The chain's CDR3 is CASSFIGQPATEAFF. In nucleotides, the CDR3 is TGTGCCAGTAGTTTTATTGGCCAGCCGGCCACTGAAGCTTTCTTT.

The chain couples TRBV11-2 to TRBJ2-7, with 8 nucleotides matching TRBD2. The V segment lost 1 base and the J segment 7 bases; nucleotides outside the gene matches: 6. The CDR3 sequence is 14 residues long. Germline CDR1 and CDR2: SGHAT and FQNNGV. The CDR3 loop is CASSLVVAGYEQYF. In DNA form, the CDR3 reads TGTGCCAGCAGCTTAGTGGTAGCGGGATATGAGCAGTACTTC.

The V gene is TRBV30, the J gene TRBJ1-5, with 7 bases that match TRBD1. The V and J ends lost 1 base and 3 bases, in that order; junction bases with no gene match: 9. Per the germline V gene, CDR1 is GTSNPN and CDR2 is SVGIG (reference sequence). This CDR3 is built from 16 residues. CDR3 amino acids: CAWSAGTAVFNQPQHF. The CDR3 coding sequence is TGTGCCTGGAGTGCCGGGACAGCTGTATTCAATCAGCCCCAGCATTTT.

The chain couples TRBV7-8 to TRBJ1-2; possibly TRBD1 for D (5 bases). The CDR3 has 14 residues. V lost 3 bases, J lost 8 bases, and 16 bases lay in between. CDR1 and CDR2 from the germline V gene are SGHVS and FQNEAQ. CDR3 bases: TGTGCCAGCAGCTTGGGGCAGTCAGCGAACGGCTACACCTTC. Protein sequence: CASSLGQSANGYTF.

J is TRBJ2-1 and V is TRBV7-7; perhaps TRBD2 as D (5 bases). The CDR3 runs to 14 residues. V was shortened by 5 bases and J by 6 bases, with 14 bases between the two germline ends. The germline CDR1 and CDR2 sequences are SSHAT and FNYEAQ (reference sequence). The CDR3 here is CASSLEGRSNEQFF. The CDR3 DNA sequence: TGTGCCAGCAGCCTGGAAGGGAGAAGCAATGAGCAGTTCTTC.

The chain is built from TRBV29-1 and TRBJ2-5, with a possible D match to TRBD1 (6 bases). Germline V gene lookup returns CDR1 SQVTM and CDR2 ANQGSEA. The CDR3 covers 13 residues. Trimming cost V 2 bases and J 3 bases, with 10 bases left between them. The DNA for the CDR3 is TGCAGCGTTGAACAGGACAGAAAAGAGACCCAGTACTTC. Its translation is CSVEQDRKETQYF.

This rearrangement joins TRBV19 to TRBJ1-5, with D possibly TRBD1 on 6 matching bases. Germline loops: CDR1 LNHDA, CDR2 SQIVND (reference sequence). Trimming shortened V by 7 bases and J by 3 bases, and 10 bases separated the two germline ends. The CDR3 runs 13 residues. The CDR3 DNA follows: TGTGCCAGTAACAGGGCCATCAATCAGCCCCAGCATTTT. Protein product: CASNRAINQPQHF.

The chain carries TRBV19 and TRBJ1-3; 7 bases match TRBD1. The germline gives CDR1 LNHDA, CDR2 SQIVND (reference sequence). CDR3 length: 15 amino acids. V trimming: 7 bases; J trimming: 4 bases; junction bases outside the gene matches: 10. For the CDR3, the DNA is TGTGCCAGTATAAACCCTGACAGGGCCGGAAACACCATATATTTT. This translates into CASINPDRAGNTIYF. Complete variable domain (other parts from reference TRBV19 and TRBJ1-3): DGGITQSPKYLFRKEGQNVTLSCEQNLNHDAMYWYRQDPGQGLRLIYYSQIVNDFQKGDIAEGYSVSREKKESFPLTVTSAQKNPTAFYLCASINPDRAGNTIYFGEGSWLTVV.

This clone occurred a few times. This chain connects TRBV6-6 to TRBJ1-5, with 7 bases lining up with TRBD1. Germline trimming cut 9 bases from V and 4 bases from J; bases unmatched to any gene: 6. Germline V lookup: CDR1 MNHNY, CDR2 SVGAGI (reference sequence). CDR3 size: 13 residues. DNA of the CDR3: TGTGCCAGTACCGGGACAGTGAATCAGCCCCAGCATTTT. This codes for CASTGTVNQPQHF.

The gene calls are TRBV18 and TRBJ1-2; unclear D gene. Germline V gene sequence: CDR1 KGHSH, CDR2 LQKENI. CDR3 size: 13 residues. Trimming cost V 3 bases and J 4 bases, with 9 bases left between them. CDR3 bases: TGTGCCAGCTCACCTGAAGACCGCTATGGCTACACCTTC. Translation: CASSPEDRYGYTF.

The chain uses TRBV5-8 and TRBJ1-5; D possibly corresponds to TRBD1 (5 bases). From germline, CDR1 is SGHTS and CDR2 YDEGEE. The CDR3 has 15 residues. Between the trimmed V and J ends, which lost 3 bases and 2 bases, there was a span of 12 bases. The CDR3 protein is CASSSGQGGNQPQHF. CDR3 in DNA: TGTGCCAGCAGCTCGGGGCAGGGAGGCAATCAGCCCCAGCATTTT.

This sequence joins TRBV10-1 and TRBJ2-7; D gene unclear. Germline values: CDR1 WNHNN, CDR2 SYGVQD (reference sequence). This CDR3 contains 13 residues. Trimming removed 0 bases from V and 6 bases from J, with 9 bases in between. The CDR3 loop is CASSESMTREQYF. CDR3 DNA sequence: TGCGCCAGCAGTGAGTCAATGACCCGCGAGCAGTACTTC.